The text below deals with one T cell receptor beta chain. CDR3 length: 14 amino acids. V was clipped by 4 bases and J by 5 bases; unmatched bases: 6. CDR1 and CDR2 (germline): SGHRS, YFSETQ. Profiling relied on immunoSEQ multiplex PCR, and the TCRdb table lists in-frame clones only, not all of them. The data hold over 200,000 clones, with approximately 89% observed a single time. Everyone who took part was roughly 18 to 89 years old, and they came from over 20 US areas. Within 2 weeks of study entry, exposed participants had contacted a PCR-confirmed or clinician-diagnosed COVID-19 case. This sample is drawn from a study of blood T cell repertoires in COVID-19. Study background: Samples of COVID-19 (acute and convalescent) were obtained from the United States, Italy and Spain. T cells, B-cell-depleted T cells, or PBMCs supplied cDNA or gDNA.

The source material was PBMCs or T cells enriched from blood (not recorded which). This receptor was taken from a woman aged 25-40 years who had been exposed to COVID-19. V is TRBV5-1 and J is TRBJ2-7; 10 bases match TRBD1. CDR3 coding DNA: TGCGCCAGCAGCGTGGGACAGGGGTTGGACGAGCAGTACTTC. This codes for CASSVGQGLDEQYF.